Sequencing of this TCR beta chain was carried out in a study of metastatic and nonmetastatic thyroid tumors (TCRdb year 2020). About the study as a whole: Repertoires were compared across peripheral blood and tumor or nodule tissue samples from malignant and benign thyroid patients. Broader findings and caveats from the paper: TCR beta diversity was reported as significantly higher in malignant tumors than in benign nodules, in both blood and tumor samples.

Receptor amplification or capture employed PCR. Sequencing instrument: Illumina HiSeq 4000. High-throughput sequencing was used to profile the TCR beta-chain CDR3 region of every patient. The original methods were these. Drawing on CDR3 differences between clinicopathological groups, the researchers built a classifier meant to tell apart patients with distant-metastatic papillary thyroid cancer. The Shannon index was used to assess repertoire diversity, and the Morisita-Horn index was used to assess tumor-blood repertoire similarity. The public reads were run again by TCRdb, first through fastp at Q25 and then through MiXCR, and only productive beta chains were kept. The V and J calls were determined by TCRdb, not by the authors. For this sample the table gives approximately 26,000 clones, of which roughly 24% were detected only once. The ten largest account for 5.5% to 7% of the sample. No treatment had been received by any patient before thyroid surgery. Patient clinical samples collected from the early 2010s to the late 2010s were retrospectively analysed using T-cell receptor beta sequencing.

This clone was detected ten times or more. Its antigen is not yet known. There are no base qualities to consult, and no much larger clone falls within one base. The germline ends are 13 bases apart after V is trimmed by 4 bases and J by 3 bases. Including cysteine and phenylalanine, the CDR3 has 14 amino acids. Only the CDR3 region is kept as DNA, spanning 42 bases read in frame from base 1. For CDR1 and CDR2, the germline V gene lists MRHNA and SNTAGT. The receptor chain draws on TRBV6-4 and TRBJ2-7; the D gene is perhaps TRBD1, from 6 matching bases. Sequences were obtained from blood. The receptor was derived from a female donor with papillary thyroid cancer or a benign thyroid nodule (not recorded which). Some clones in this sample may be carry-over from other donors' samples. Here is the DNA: TGTGCCAGCAGTGGACCCGGGACACTCTACGAGCAGTACTTC. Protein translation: CASSGPGTLYEQYF.